Listed below are T cell receptor beta chains from one sample, sequenced in a study of blood T cell repertoires in COVID-19. The method was immunoSEQ multiplex PCR; TCRdb's version includes in-frame clones alone and lacks a portion of them. The sample has tens of thousands of clones, around 81% seen once. Material: peripheral blood. The origin of the receptors is a woman aged 60 to 75 with acute or convalescent COVID-19. CDR3s include the opening cysteine and the closing phenylalanine or tryptophan. Fields, in order: V gene, J gene, clone size, D gene, CDR3 DNA, CDR3 protein. The D gene is left open where the match is weak. The size of a clone is reported for some rows only, either as once, few or many, or as a class for expanded clones.

>TRBV19|TRBJ1-2|-|TRBD1
TGTGCCAGTAGTCCGACAGGGGGGGTCTATGGCTACACCTTC
CASSPTGGVYGYTF
>TRBV18|TRBJ2-1|-|TRBD1
TGTGCCAGCTCACCCTACATAGATCGACAGGGGGCAGCCAATGAGCAGTTCTTC
CASSPYIDRQGAANEQFF
>TRBV10-3|TRBJ2-7|-|TRBD2
TGTGCCATCAGGGGGGGGAACTACGAGCAGTACTTC
CAIRGGNYEQYF
>TRBV5-5|TRBJ2-7|once|-
TGTGCCAGCAGCCTTCCGGGTCAAACCTACGAGCAGTACTTC
CASSLPGQTYEQYF
>TRBV19|TRBJ1-1|-|TRBD1
TGTGCCAGTAGTCCCCGGACAGGGAACACTGAAGCTTTCTTT
CASSPRTGNTEAFF
>TRBV2|TRBJ2-7|-|-
TGTGCCAGCAGTGAGACAGAGACCTACGAGCAGTACTTC
CASSETETYEQYF
>TRBV7-9|TRBJ1-2|-|-
TGTGCCAGCAGCCGACTTCAGGGCATCTATGGCTACACCTTC
CASSRLQGIYGYTF
>TRBV7-3|TRBJ1-1|once|TRBD1
TGTGCCAGCCGAATGACAGGGTCAGAGACTGAAGCTTTCTTT
CASRMTGSETEAFF
>TRBV7-2|TRBJ1-5|-|TRBD1
TGTGCCAGCAGCCTCCGACAGGGGAATCAGCCCCAGCATTTT
CASSLRQGNQPQHF
>TRBV19|TRBJ2-5|-|TRBD1
TGTGCCAGTGGGACAGGGGTGGAGACCCAGTACTTC
CASGTGVETQYF
>TRBV3-1/TRBV3-2|TRBJ2-1|-|TRBD1
TGTGCCAGCAGCCAAGAGAAGGACAGGGGCTACAATGAGCAGTTCTTC
CASSQEKDRGYNEQFF
>TRBV6-5|TRBJ1-1|-|-
TGTGCCAGCAGTTACTCCCCGCGCGGGGACACTGAAGCTTTCTTT
CASSYSPRGDTEAFF
>TRBV18|TRBJ2-7|-|TRBD1
TGTGCCAGCTCACCACGAGGACAGGCGCTGGAGCAGTACTTC
CASSPRGQALEQYF
>TRBV7-9|TRBJ1-5|-|TRBD1
TGTGCCAGCAGCTTCGCCGGGACAGGGTCTAGCAATCAGCCCCAGCATTTT
CASSFAGTGSSNQPQHF
>TRBV7-2|TRBJ2-5|few|TRBD2
TGTGCCAGCAGCTTAGATACTAGCGGGTACCAAGAGACCCAGTACTTC
CASSLDTSGYQETQYF
>TRBV6-5|TRBJ2-7|-|TRBD1
TGTGCCAGCAGTTACCGACAGGGGTGGTACGAGCAGTACTTC
CASSYRQGWYEQYF
>TRBV5-1|TRBJ2-3|-|TRBD1
TGCGCCAGCAGCTTGGTTGGGACAGGGGGCACCGATACGCAGTATTTT
CASSLVGTGGTDTQYF
>TRBV4-2|TRBJ1-1|once|-
TGTGCCAGCAGCCAAGATCGGAGGGATGGGTACACTGAAGCTTTCTTT
CASSQDRRDGYTEAFF
>TRBV5-1|TRBJ2-1|many|-
TGCGCCAGCAGCTTTGAGGAAAGCTACAATGAGCAGTTCTTC
CASSFEESYNEQFF
>TRBV2|TRBJ2-5|-|-
TGTGCCAGCAGTGGCACAGAGCAAGAGACCCAGTACTTC
CASSGTEQETQYF
>TRBV2|TRBJ1-6|-|-
TGTGCCAGCAGTGAAAGCAGGGTACATTCACCCCTCCACTTT
CASSESRVHSPLHF
>TRBV30|TRBJ1-1|-|-
TGTGCCTGGAGCCCGGGGGGCACTGAAGCTTTCTTT
CAWSPGGTEAFF
>TRBV3-1/TRBV3-2|TRBJ2-3|-|-
TGTGCCAGCAGCCAAGATCCCGCGGATACGCAGTATTTT
CASSQDPADTQYF
>TRBV9|TRBJ2-1|-|TRBD2
TGTGCCAGCAGCGTAGGACTAGCGGGGAGCTACAATGAGCAGTTCTTC
CASSVGLAGSYNEQFF
>TRBV7-9|TRBJ2-3|-|-
TGTGCCAGCAGCTTTGCGGGGAACCCTGATACGCAGTATTTT
CASSFAGNPDTQYF
>TRBV5-1|TRBJ1-1|-|TRBD1
TGCGCCAGCACCCGGGGACAGGCGAACACTGAAGCTTTCTTT
CASTRGQANTEAFF
>TRBV12-3/TRBV12-4|TRBJ1-2|many|-
TGTGCCAGCAGTCCTAGACTGACTAGCGGCTACACCTTC
CASSPRLTSGYTF
>TRBV5-1|TRBJ2-2|-|TRBD2
TGCGCCAGCAGCCCCCCGACTAGCGGGGTCGGGGAGCTGTTTTTT
CASSPPTSGVGELFF
>TRBV5-1|TRBJ2-3|-|TRBD1
TGCGCCAGCAGCTTGGAACAGGGGGCAGGAAATACGCAGTATTTT
CASSLEQGAGNTQYF
>TRBV6-2/TRBV6-3|TRBJ2-4|-|TRBD1
TGTGCCAGCAGTTACCCCTTGGACAGGGGAAAAAACATTCAGTACTTC
CASSYPLDRGKNIQYF
>TRBV5-5|TRBJ2-3|-|-
TGTGCCAGCAGCTCGGCAGGCGCTAGCACAGATACGCAGTATTTT
CASSSAGASTDTQYF
>TRBV5-1|TRBJ1-1|-|-
TGCGCCAGCAGCTTTGGGCGCCTGAGAGCCAACACTGAAGCTTTCTTT
CASSFGRLRANTEAFF
>TRBV5-1|TRBJ1-5|-|-
TGCGCCAGCAGCTTGGAACAGGGTAGTCAGCCCCAGCATTTT
CASSLEQGSQPQHF
>TRBV4-2|TRBJ2-1|-|TRBD2
TGTGCCAGCAGCCAAGAGAGGGCAGGGCGGGGGGCATCCTACAATGAGCAGTTCTTC
CASSQERAGRGASYNEQFF